This T cell receptor beta chain derives from a study of T cell clones after liver transplantation (dated 2019 in TCRdb). General notes on the study: ITN030ST, the source of the samples, was a randomized trial that attempted immunosuppression withdrawal within 2 years of liver transplantation. After a pre-transplant mixed lymphocyte reaction, TCRbeta sequencing was used to pinpoint donor-reactive T cell clones, which were subsequently tracked in post-transplant blood. The studied cohort comprised 8 liver transplant recipients, 3 classified as tolerant and 5 as non-tolerant. Tolerance was defined as complete immunosuppression withdrawal for at least one year with no rise in liver enzymes beyond twice the upper limit of normal. Of the eight recipients, a few were HCV-positive, while the remaining recipients had been transplanted for non-autoimmune, non-viral indications. As an antigen-independent comparator for donor-reactive sequences, third party-reactive TCRbeta sequences were also identified from pre-transplant MLRs. Blood samples were collected pre-transplant, then pre-randomization ahead of withdrawal, and finally post-randomization once withdrawal had either been completed or failed. No induction therapy was given to the subjects, and standard immunosuppression was administered until randomization at 12-24 months post-transplant. The full study reports these points: The conclusions were considered preliminary, being limited by small, heterogeneous patient numbers and non-standardized post-transplant time points. When repertoire turnover was accounted for, significantly reduced detection of donor-reactive sequences was found in 7 of 8 subjects for CD4 and in 8 of 8 subjects for CD8. Low numbers of available donor cells limited the measurable donor-reactive repertoire in two subjects. A greater decline was seen for donor-reactive sequences than for third party-reactive sequences, suggesting partial antigen-specific deletion unrelated to withdrawal success. In most of the 8 subjects, circulating donor-reactive CD4 TCRbeta sequences decreased significantly after transplant, regardless of tolerance or HCV status. Since no allograft tissue specimens were available, donor-reactive T cells may have migrated into the graft instead of being deleted.

CDR1 and CDR2, per the germline V gene, are SGHRS and YFSETQ. The germline V and J ends show losses of 3 bases and 1 base respectively, and no gene match explains 7 bases of the junction. From cysteine to phenylalanine, the CDR3 is 16 amino acids long. Solely the CDR3 DNA is kept, with 48 bases framed from the first base. Thawed unstimulated PBMCs were stained for CD3, CD4 and CD8 and FACS-sorted into CD3+CD4+ and CD3+CD8+ populations. All 8 studied subjects were randomized to withdrawal of immunosuppression. Genomic DNA was isolated with the Qiagen DNeasy Blood and Tissue Kit. About this clone: Its antigen target is currently unknown. Base qualities are not recorded, but no much larger clone differs from it by a single base.

High-throughput TCRbeta CDR3 sequencing of frozen genomic DNA was performed by immunoSEQ, including PCR amplification, mapping, bias correction and internal controls. In the paper's pipeline: Only productive rearrangements were retained, and each unique TCRbeta sequence was defined by its CDR3 nucleotide sequence together with its V and J gene. For classification of a sequence as donor-reactive, at least 5-fold expansion in CFSE-low cells relative to unstimulated pre-transplant cells and a frequency of at least 0.01% were required. Minimum frequency thresholds were set for each subject on the basis of the unstimulated sample with the lowest template count, so that a detection power of at least 90% was ensured. Jensen-Shannon divergence between the top 1000 TCRbeta sequences post- versus pre-transplant served as the measure of repertoire turnover. Changes in detection of donor-reactive sequences were assessed with two-sided Fisher's exact tests. Entries here come from immuneACCESS through TCRdb and include only in-frame sequences with V and J called. Some clones fail to appear in such tables; in the studies checked, an unresolved V gene covers under half of the shortfall, and the cause of the remainder is unknown. V, J and clone size derive from that table, while D and trimming were established from the DNA sequence. The sample table shows 50,000 to 60,000 clones, and over 60% are seen once. The top ten hold 7.5% to 10% of the sample.

Source: CD4+ T cells from blood, taken at the 22-month timepoint. This chain joins TRBV5-1 to TRBJ2-3; a stretch of 8 junction bases matches TRBD2. The origin of this receptor is a human patient who received a liver transplant. Some T cells may originate with the graft donor following a transplant. At the DNA level, the sequence is TGCGCCAGCAGCTCCCAAAGCGGGGGTGGCACAGATACGCAGTATTTT. Protein translation: CASSSQSGGGTDTQYF.